The entry that follows covers one T cell receptor (beta chain) sequence. What it recognizes is unknown. The data derive from a study of cytomegalovirus exposure and HLA in healthy donors. The CDR3 is made up of 13 amino acids. Germline V gene data show CDR1 as SGHRS and CDR2 as YFSETQ. V lost 2 bases to trimming and J lost 7 bases, with 10 bases between them. This PCR relied on a set of 60 Vbeta primers and 13 Jbeta primers. Assay used: immunoSEQ multiplex PCR; TCRdb lists only in-frame clones, some missing. The data contain about 83,000 clones, under 80% of them singletons. Study-wide results and limits: TRBV6-2, TRBV6-3 and some other V segments were unresolvable in 87-base-pair reads. Across donors, most TCRs were seen rarely, yet some public ones were widespread.

This TCR came from a man aged 55-75 years in good health and CMV-seronegative. V gene TRBV5-1 combines with J gene TRBJ2-1, with unresolved D. The sequenced sample was PBMCs. The CDR3 protein is CASSFPKRNEQFF. The CDR3 DNA sequence: TGCGCCAGCAGCTTCCCCAAGAGAAATGAGCAGTTCTTC. The complete variable domain, with remaining parts taken from reference TRBV5-1 and TRBJ2-1, reads KAGVTQTPRYLIKTRGQQVTLSCSPISGHRSVSWYQQTPGQGLQFLFEYFSETQRNKGNFPGRFSGRQFSNSRSEMNVSTLELGDSALYLCASSFPKRNEQFFGPGTRLTVL.